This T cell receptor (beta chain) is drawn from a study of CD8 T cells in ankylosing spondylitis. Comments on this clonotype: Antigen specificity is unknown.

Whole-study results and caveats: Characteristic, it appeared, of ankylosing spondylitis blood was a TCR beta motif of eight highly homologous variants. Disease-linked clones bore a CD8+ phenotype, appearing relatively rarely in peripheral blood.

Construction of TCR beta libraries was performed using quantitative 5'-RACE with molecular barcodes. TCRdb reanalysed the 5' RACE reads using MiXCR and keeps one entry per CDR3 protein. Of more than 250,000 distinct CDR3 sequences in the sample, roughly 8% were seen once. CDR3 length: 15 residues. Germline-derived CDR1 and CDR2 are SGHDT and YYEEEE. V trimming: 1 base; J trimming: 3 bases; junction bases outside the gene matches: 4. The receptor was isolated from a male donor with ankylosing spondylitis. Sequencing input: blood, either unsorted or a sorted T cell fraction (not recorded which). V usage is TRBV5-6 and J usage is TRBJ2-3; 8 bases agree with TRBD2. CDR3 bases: TGTGCCAGCAGCTTGCTAGCGGGTATGACAGATACGCAGTATTTT. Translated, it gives CASSLLAGMTDTQYF.